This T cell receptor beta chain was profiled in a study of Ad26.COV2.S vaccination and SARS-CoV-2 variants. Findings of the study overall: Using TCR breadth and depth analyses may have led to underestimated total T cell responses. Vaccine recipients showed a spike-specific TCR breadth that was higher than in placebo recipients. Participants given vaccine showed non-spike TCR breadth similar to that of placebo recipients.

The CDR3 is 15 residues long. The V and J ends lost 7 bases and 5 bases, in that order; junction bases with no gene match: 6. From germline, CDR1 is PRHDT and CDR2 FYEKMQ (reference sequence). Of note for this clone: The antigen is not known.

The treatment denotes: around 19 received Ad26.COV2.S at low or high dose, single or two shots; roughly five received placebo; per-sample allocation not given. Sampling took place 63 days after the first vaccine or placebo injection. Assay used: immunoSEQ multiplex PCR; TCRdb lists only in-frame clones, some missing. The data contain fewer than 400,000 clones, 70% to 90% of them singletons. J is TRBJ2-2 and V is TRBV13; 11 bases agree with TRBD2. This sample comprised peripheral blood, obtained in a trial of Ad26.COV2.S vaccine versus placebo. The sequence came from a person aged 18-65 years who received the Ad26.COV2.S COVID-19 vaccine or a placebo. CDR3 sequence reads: CASTSIAGGTGELFF. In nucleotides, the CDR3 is TGTGCCAGCACTTCTATAGCGGGGGGGACCGGGGAGCTGTTTTTT.